Given below is one T cell receptor (beta chain) in context. The sample holds one count of this clone. It lacks a known antigen. No qualities accompany the bases; no much larger clone lies one base away. V loses 4 bases at its end and J loses 0 bases; junction bases beyond the gene matches: 5. Reading from cysteine to phenylalanine, the CDR3 counts 16 amino acids. Only CDR3 DNA remains: 48 bases, in frame from the first base. The germline V gene encodes CDR1 MNHEY and CDR2 SVGAGI. Whole blood was collected in K2EDTA tubes by collaborating institutions according to the institutions' own protocols. For TCRbeta analysis, collaborator samples were shipped as frozen whole blood, as isolated PBMCs, or as DNA extracted from either sample type. TCRbeta CDR3 regions were amplified from genomic DNA by means of the immunoSEQ Assay, a bias-controlled multiplex PCR. As for the authors' bioinformatics: Nucleated cell counts per sample were estimated from amplification of reference gene primers within the assay. To quantify the absolute abundance of each unique TCRbeta CDR3 rearrangement, sequence reads were collapsed and filtered. For each sample, productive Simpson clonality was calculated as the square root of Simpson's diversity index over productive rearrangements. Not all clones reach the TCRdb copy of this immuneACCESS table, which keeps in-frame sequences only. Checked studies attribute under half of the gap to unresolved V genes and leave the rest unexplained. V and J calls and clone size follow that table, whereas D and trimming were derived from the DNA. This sample lists approximately 110,000 clones; around 80% were detected once. The top ten constitute about 20% of the sample.

The data are from a study of blood T cell repertoires in COVID-19 (dated by TCRdb to the early 2020s). With respect to the entire study: Collaborator samples came from the United States, Italy and Spain and covered acute and convalescent phases of COVID-19. The material from the prospective study consisted of cDNA or gDNA derived from T cells, B-cell-depleted T cells, or PBMCs. Subjects who had been exposed to COVID-19, were actively infected with it, or had recovered from it provided the deeply sampled blood TCRbeta repertoires that made up the dataset. The repertoires were released in a freely available public database intended as a resource for research on the immune response to SARS-CoV-2. Samples were obtained from the ongoing ImmuneRACE study (first 160 participants) and from over 1,000 subjects provided by 6 global collaborators. The sample metadata nearly always contained a de-identified subject ID, COVID-19 status, age in years and sex. Where available, HLA class I and class II types were taken from metadata supplied by the sample provider and were not determined by assay-based typing. What the study reported, not specific to this receptor: How much clinical and demographic metadata was included differed by source and by participant, and the metadata was provided uncurated.

The rearranged chain carries TRBV6-5 and TRBJ2-2; 7 middle bases align to TRBD1. The sequenced sample was peripheral blood. The TCR sequence derives from a man in his sixties or seventies with active or convalescent COVID-19. The encoded CDR3 is CASSWDRPANTGELFF. The DNA reads TGTGCCAGCAGTTGGGACAGACCTGCGAACACCGGGGAGCTGTTTTTT.